The entry below gives a single TCR beta chain sequence along with its context. The CDR3 has 16 residues. V dropped 6 bases and J dropped 6; count of bases not matched to a gene: 10. Germline V lookup: CDR1 MNHEY, CDR2 SMNVEV (reference sequence). The data were obtained in a study of shared clonotypes between healthy human individuals. Deep level was the assay's run setting. The assay was immunoSEQ multiplex PCR, and TCRdb's table has in-frame clones only and misses some. The sample includes around 2.5 million clones, 93% of them seen just once. The specimen sequenced was naive CD4+ T cells from PBMCs. Subset specified: CD45RA+ positively selected. This sequence joins TRBV27 and TRBJ2-1; 11 bases are shared with TRBD1. This receptor was taken from a man between 18 and 35 years old in good health. Some clones in this sample may be carry-over from other donors' samples. CDR3 sequence reads: CASSSIGTGGFNEQFF. The CDR3 DNA sequence: TGTGCCAGCAGCTCAATCGGGACAGGGGGTTTCAATGAGCAGTTCTTC.